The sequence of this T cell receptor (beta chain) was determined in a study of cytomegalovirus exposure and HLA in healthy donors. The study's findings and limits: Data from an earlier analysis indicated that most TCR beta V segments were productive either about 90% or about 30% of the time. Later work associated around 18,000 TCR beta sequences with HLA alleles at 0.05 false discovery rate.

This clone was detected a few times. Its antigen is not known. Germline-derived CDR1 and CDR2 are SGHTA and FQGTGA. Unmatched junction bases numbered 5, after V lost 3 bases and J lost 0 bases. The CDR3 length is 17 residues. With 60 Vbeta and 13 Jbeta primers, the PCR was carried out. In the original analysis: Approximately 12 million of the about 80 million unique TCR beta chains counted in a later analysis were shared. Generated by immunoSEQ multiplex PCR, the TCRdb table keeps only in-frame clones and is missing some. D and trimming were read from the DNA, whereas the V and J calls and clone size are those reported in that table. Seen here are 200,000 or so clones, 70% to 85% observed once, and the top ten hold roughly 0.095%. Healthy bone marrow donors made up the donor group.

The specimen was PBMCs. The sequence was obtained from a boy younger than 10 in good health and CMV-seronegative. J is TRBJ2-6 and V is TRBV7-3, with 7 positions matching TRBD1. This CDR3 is CASSFAGGNSGANVLTF. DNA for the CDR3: TGTGCCAGCAGCTTTGCAGGGGGTAACTCTGGGGCCAACGTCCTGACTTTC.